This section outlines one TCR beta chain sequence together with its context. Its antigen is not known. TCRdb keeps only in-frame clones here, not all; method: immunoSEQ multiplex PCR. The sample has about 140,000 clones; 88% are singletons. V shed 1 base and J 7 bases; nucleotides not matched to a gene: 2. Germline V gene lookup returns CDR1 MNHEY and CDR2 SMNVEV (reference sequence). The CDR3 extends over 15 amino acids. The entry originates in a study of T cell responses to AZD1222 COVID-19 vaccine. Study findings and constraints: Most donors were white British and more were female, and clonal diversity was possibly underestimated. Spike was spanned by vaccine-associated CD4 TCRs, which were dominant at 160-218 and 743-854. Spike-specific TCR breadth and depth both grew after two AZD1222 doses. Seropositive at baseline were only 5 to 7 AZD1222 recipients.

The sample consisted of peripheral blood, taken 28 days after the second AZD1222 dose. V gene TRBV27 combines with J gene TRBJ1-5; TRBD1 matches 12 bases. The receptor's source is an adult who received the AZD1222 COVID-19 vaccine. The DNA of the CDR3 is TGTGCCAGCAGTTTATTCGGGACAGGGGGCCAGCCCCAGCATTTT. It yields the protein CASSLFGTGGQPQHF.